This T cell receptor beta chain was observed in a study of tumor-infiltrating lymphocytes in oesophageal squamous cell carcinoma. TCRdb re-analysed the PCR reads in MiXCR, keeping a single row per CDR3 protein. This sample yields fewer than 20,000 distinct CDR3 sequences, of which about 46% are seen a single time; under 55% belongs to the top ten. With regard to this clonotype: The germline gene is not matched at one end of the junction; a read error may be the cause.

CDR3 size: 8 residues. Germline V gene sequence: CDR1 MDHEN, CDR2 SYDVKM. This rearrangement joins TRBV28 to TRBJ2-3; D is unclear. Sequencing was carried out using normal esophageal tissue next to the tumor. This clonotype originated in a female donor with esophageal squamous cell carcinoma. CDR3 coding DNA: TGTGCCAGCAGTTTGGGGTTGTTT. Its translation is CASSLGLF. The full variable domain, rest sourced from reference TRBV28 and TRBJ2-3, is DVKVTQSSRYLVKRTGEKVFLECVQDMDHENMFWYRQDPGLGLRLIYFSYDVKMKEKGDIPEGYSVSREKKERFSLILESASTNQTSMYLCASSLGLFGPGTRLTVL.